The entry below describes one T cell receptor beta chain. This clone came up a few times. The target of this receptor is not known. Nothing much larger sits one base from this clone, and base qualities are not available. The sample's time point label, in plain terms: baseline before oral tofacitinib. Lesional scalp punch biopsies and peripheral blood were collected from alopecia areata patients. PBMCs were isolated by density centrifugation and stained for CD3, CD4 and CD8, after which CD4+ and CD8+ T cells were sorted on a FACSAria. This entry comes from a study of CD8+ T cells in alopecia areata (dated by TCRdb to 2016 to 2019). Regarding the research as a whole: Treated patients were enrolled in an open-label pilot trial of oral tofacitinib at 5 to 10 mg twice daily for moderate-to-severe alopecia areata. On the human side, TCRbeta sequencing was run on scalp tissue and on sorted CD4+ and CD8+ peripheral blood T cells from healthy controls and from alopecia areata patients with either patchy or totalis/universalis disease. RNA was obtained with the PAXgene miRNA kit for fixed scalp, the miRNeasy kit for PBMCs, and the RNeasy kit for mouse skin. TCRbeta CDR3 regions were amplified by immunoSEQ multiplex PCR with 35 Vbeta forward and 13 Jbeta reverse primers. Tofacitinib was administered for 6 to 18 months, and 6 months of follow-up off drug were then conducted to assess delayed response and recurrence. Tofacitinib-treated patients had biopsies at baseline and at 4 and 24 weeks of treatment, with a later scalp biopsy in several patients. Clonality in the scalp was compared among normal scalp (n=4), patchy alopecia areata scalp (n=8), and alopecia totalis/universalis scalp (n=8). High-throughput TCRbeta sequencing was used to examine T cell clonal expansion in alopecia areata in both the C3H/HeJ mouse model and human patients.

The germline V gene provides CDR1 SNHLY and CDR2 FYNNEI. From its cysteine to its phenylalanine, the CDR3 spans 13 amino acids. Kept here is only the CDR3 DNA, which spans 39 bases and is read in frame from base 1. V was cut back by 6 bases and J by 9 bases, leaving a gap of 17 bases between them. Overall study results and their limits: Unlike mouse skin, where gammadelta T cells dominate, normal human skin contains resident alphabeta T cells that get sequenced too, which complicates analysis of the scalp TCR repertoire. Shared TCR sequences between patients were less evident than in mice, which may be partly attributable to HLA diversity in the patient population. Compared with normal scalp, lesional scalp, particularly in alopecia totalis/universalis, had higher clonality and more expanded CD8+ clones, which suggests antigenic drive.

The receptor library was made with the immunoSEQ multiplex PCR assay. For TCR sequencing, RNA was extracted from every sample and reverse transcribed into cDNA to serve as template. First-strand cDNA was synthesized with SuperScript III using a 2:1 mix of oligo-dT and random hexamers. A synthetic immune receptor repertoire was used to measure amplification bias, and any remaining bias was corrected computationally. The authors' pipeline ran thus. Raw reads were preprocessed for error removal, and CDR3 was defined according to IMGT conventions as running from the conserved cysteine to phenylalanine. Clonality was computed by normalizing Shannon entropy by log2 of the number of productive unique TCRs and subtracting the result from 1. Whether each scalp clone was CD4 or CD8 was inferred by checking scalp TCRbeta sequences against the CD4 and CD8 repertoires from sorted blood. TCRdb re-hosts the immuneACCESS table, in-frame sequences only. Its copies lack some clones; in the studies checked, an unresolved V gene accounts for under half of them, and the cause for the rest is not known. V, J and clone size derive from that table, while D and trimming were established from the DNA sequence. The sample profile shows 150,000 to 200,000 clones; 59% of them were found once. The ten top clones hold about 15% of the sample.

This TCR derives from a human donor with alopecia areata. Here the sequenced sample was CD4+ T cells sorted from blood, taken at week 0. Here the chain combines TRBV2 and TRBJ2-5, with the D gene not confidently named. Read as DNA, the sequence is TGTGCCAGCAGGAGTGGGTCCTTTGGGGCCCAGTACTTC. This is translated as CASRSGSFGAQYF.